These 20 T cell receptor beta chains were sequenced from one sample in a study of human T cells and chemical hapten exposure. A single record per CDR3 protein comes from TCRdb applying MiXCR to the RACE reads. The table has some 360,000 distinct CDR3 sequences, 4.5% to 6% seen once. The time point: pre-sensitization, week 0. Treatment described: therapeutic diphenylcyclopropenone sensitization with weekly scalp DPC. Sequenced here: whole blood, sampled in connection with sensitization to the hapten diphenylcyclopropenone (DPC). These receptors were collected from a woman aged 45-65 years with alopecia areata. Some clones in this sample may be carry-over from other donors' samples.

This clonotype was observed many times. The chain links TRBV5-1 to TRBJ2-7; TRBD1 might be the D (6 bases). The germline CDR1 and CDR2 sequences are SGHRS and YFSETQ. V lost 3 bases and J 2 bases, leaving 15 bases between the germline ends. The CDR3 is made up of 15 amino acids. The CDR3 is CASSSMTGVTYEQYF. The CDR3 nucleotides read TGCGCCAGCAGCTCTATGACAGGCGTTACCTACGAGCAGTACTTC.

Only a few counts were recorded for this clonotype. J is TRBJ1-2 and V is TRBV29-1; TRBD1 aligns across 9 bases. Germline V gene sequence: CDR1 SQVTM, CDR2 ANQGSEA. V lost 4 bases and J lost 8; bases outside the gene matches: 11. The CDR3 has 14 residues. CDR3 DNA: TGCAGCGTTGTAGGTGGACAGGGGATCGGCGGCTACACCTTC. Translated, it gives CSVVGGQGIGGYTF.

In this sample, this clonotype turned up a few times. This chain joins TRBV5-4 and TRBJ2-7, with 8 bases lining up with TRBD1. CDR3 length equals 14 residues. Germline loops: CDR1 SGHNT, CDR2 YYREEE (reference sequence). V dropped 1 base and J dropped 7; count of bases not matched to a gene: 7. In DNA form, the CDR3 reads TGTGCCAGCAGCTTGTTTCCAGGGGGCGTTGAGCAGTACTTC. Translated, it gives CASSLFPGGVEQYF.

This clonotype was found many times. The V gene is TRBV12-3 or TRBV12-4, the J gene TRBJ2-3; possible D gene TRBD1, 5 bases. V was shortened by 4 bases and J by 2 bases, with 19 bases between the two germline ends. The CDR3 is 17 amino acids. CDR3 in DNA: TGTGCCAGCAGTTACCCTCTGGACATTTGGAACACAGATACGCAGTATTTT. It codes for CASSYPLDIWNTDTQYF.

This clonotype was counted at least ten times. The chain employs TRBV20-1 and TRBJ2-1; 7 positions agree with TRBD2. CDR1 is DFQATT, CDR2 SNEGSKA, per germline (reference sequence). The ends lost 6 bases at V and 3 bases at J; junction bases unmatched: 17. The CDR3 has 17 amino acids. CDR3 amino acids: CSAVGSGPNTIYNEQFF. CDR3 DNA sequence: TGCAGTGCGGTGGGTAGCGGGCCGAATACGATCTACAATGAGCAGTTCTTC.

J is TRBJ2-7 and V is TRBV20-1, with 8 nucleotides matching TRBD2. J was trimmed by 2 bases and V by 4 bases; bases with no gene match: 7. Per germline, CDR1 DFQATT and CDR2 SNEGSKA (reference sequence). The CDR3 covers 14 residues. The CDR3 sequence: CSATNRGGAYEQYF. The CDR3 DNA sequence: TGCAGTGCTACGAACCGGGGGGGAGCCTACGAGCAGTACTTC.

In this sample, this clonotype turned up a few times. CDR3 nucleotides: TGTGCCAGCAGTCCAAGGGACGGAATCTACGAGCAGTACTTC. Translation gives CASSPRDGIYEQYF. The chain joins TRBV28 to TRBJ2-7; either TRBD1 or TRBD2 may supply D (5 bases each). The V end was cut by 5 bases, the J end by 3 bases, with 14 bases between. CDR1 is MDHEN, CDR2 SYDVKM, per germline. The CDR3 runs to 14 residues.

This clonotype came up many times. The rearrangement uses TRBV12-3 or TRBV12-4 and TRBJ2-3; the D gene could be TRBD1 or TRBD2 (5 bases each). CDR3 length: 14 amino acids. The V end lost 4 bases, the J end lost 6 bases, and 14 bases lay between the germline ends. CDR3 DNA sequence: TGTGCCAGCAGTTCCGCTTTGGGGGTGGATACGCAGTATTTT. Its protein product is CASSSALGVDTQYF.

This clonotype was recorded many times. This rearrangement joins TRBV5-1 to TRBJ2-5, with D perhaps TRBD2 (6 bases). Germline V gene sequence: CDR1 SGHRS, CDR2 YFSETQ. Between the trimmed V and J ends, which lost 7 bases and 1 base, there was a span of 14 bases. This CDR3 spans 14 amino acids. The CDR3: CASQTSPVQETQYF. CDR3 DNA: TGCGCCAGCCAGACTAGTCCCGTCCAAGAGACCCAGTACTTC.

The chain recombines TRBV12-3 or TRBV12-4 with TRBJ2-5; 8 bases line up with TRBD2. Trimming cost V 1 base and J 1 base; bases outside gene matches: 2. The CDR3 length is 15 residues. CDR3 nucleotide sequence: TGTGCCAGCAGTTTAGGCGGGACTAGCCAAGAGACCCAGTACTTC. Its translation: CASSLGGTSQETQYF.

This clonotype has at least ten counts. This chain uses TRBV7-9 with TRBJ1-5, with 8 bases that match TRBD1. Losses at the gene ends were 2 bases for V and 2 bases for J; bases not matched to a gene: 5. The germline V gene has CDR1 SEHNR and CDR2 FQNEAQ (reference sequence). The CDR3 covers 16 residues. CDR3 DNA sequence: TGTGCCAGCAGCTTAACCACGACAGGGGGCAATCAGCCCCAGCATTTT. The encoded protein is CASSLTTTGGNQPQHF. Looking up the rest from reference TRBV7-9 and TRBJ1-5 gives the full variable domain: DTGVSQNPRHKITKRGQNVTFRCDPISEHNRLYWYRQTLGQGPEFLTYFQNEAQLEKSRLLSDRFSAERPKGSFSTLEIQRTEQGDSAMYLCASSLTTTGGNQPQHFGDGTRLSIL.

This clonotype was seen ten or more times. The chain recombines TRBV5-1 with TRBJ2-3, with D possibly TRBD1 on 5 matching bases. This CDR3 has 15 residues. Trimming removed 0 bases from V and 3 bases from J, with 11 bases in between. Looked up from germline, CDR1 is SGHRS and CDR2 is YFSETQ. CDR3 region: CASSLAPTATDTQYF. The CDR3 DNA follows: TGCGCCAGCAGCTTGGCGCCGACAGCTACAGATACGCAGTATTTT.

The chain uses TRBV12-5 and TRBJ1-2, with TRBD1 matching over 8 bases. This CDR3 spans 15 amino acids. V dropped 3 bases and J dropped 3; count of bases not matched to a gene: 6. Germline values: CDR1 LGHNT, CDR2 FRNRAP. The DNA for the CDR3 is TGTGCTAGTGGTTTCGCTCTACAGGGGGACTATGGCTACACCTTC. Its translation: CASGFALQGDYGYTF.

This clonotype was detected only a few times. The chain is built from TRBV6-6 and TRBJ1-6; 7 nucleotides line up with TRBD1. Germline CDR1 reads MNHNY; CDR2 reads SVGAGI (reference sequence). The CDR3 runs to 17 residues. The V and J ends lost 5 bases and 0 bases, in that order; junction bases with no gene match: 7. Here the CDR3 reads CASSETGTPSYNSPLHF. CDR3 nucleotides: TGTGCCAGCAGTGAGACAGGGACCCCCTCCTATAATTCACCCCTCCACTTT.

This clonotype was detected only a few times. The chain couples TRBV28 to TRBJ2-4, with D tentatively TRBD2 (5 bases). The germline gives CDR1 MDHEN, CDR2 SYDVKM. Trimming removed 6 bases at V and 3 bases at J, with 15 bases between. This CDR3 is built from 15 residues. The CDR3, as DNA: TGTGCCAGCAGATTAGGTGGGAGCGGCAAAAACATTCAGTACTTC. It translates to CASRLGGSGKNIQYF.

This clonotype turned up a few times. Written as DNA, the CDR3 is TGTGCCAGCAGCCCCCCCCAGGGACAGTCGAACACTGAAGCTTTCTTT. It codes for CASSPPQGQSNTEAFF. This chain uses TRBV7-9 with TRBJ1-1; TRBD1 matches at 7 bases. Unmatched junction bases numbered 10, after V lost 5 bases and J lost 1 base. Germline V gives CDR1 SEHNR, CDR2 FQNEAQ (reference sequence). This CDR3 region has 16 residues. Full variable domain (rest looked up from reference TRBV7-9 and TRBJ1-1): DTGVSQNPRHKITKRGQNVTFRCDPISEHNRLYWYRQTLGQGPEFLTYFQNEAQLEKSRLLSDRFSAERPKGSFSTLEIQRTEQGDSAMYLCASSPPQGQSNTEAFFGQGTRLTVV.

V and J are TRBV20-1 and TRBJ1-1; 11 bases fit TRBD1. This CDR3 has 13 residues. CDR1 is DFQATT and CDR2 is SNEGSKA in the germline V gene (reference sequence). The chain's CDR3 is CSSSDRGLTEAFF. The DNA of the CDR3 is TGCAGCTCCTCGGACAGGGGGCTCACTGAAGCTTTCTTT.

The V gene is TRBV29-1, the J gene TRBJ1-1, with TRBD1 matching 11 bases. Unmatched junction bases numbered 8, after V lost 5 bases and J lost 6 bases. CDR1 is SQVTM, CDR2 ANQGSEA, per germline. The CDR3 runs 14 residues. The CDR3 sequence is CSVSWTGGNAEAFF. DNA of the CDR3: TGCAGCGTTTCCTGGACAGGGGGCAACGCTGAAGCTTTCTTT.

CDR3 nucleotides: TGTGCCATCAGTGAGTCATTCGGGGCTAGCGGGGGGAACGAGCAGTACTTC. As protein: CAISESFGASGGNEQYF. The chain recombines TRBV10-3 with TRBJ2-7; TRBD2 matches at 11 bases. CDR1 ENHRY and CDR2 SYGVKD come from the germline V gene. After removal of 0 bases from V and 5 bases from J, the junction contained 9 bases not matched to a gene. The CDR3 consists of 17 residues.

This clonotype was detected a few times. In nucleotides, the CDR3 is TGTGCCAGCAGTTTAGCGGGGCTCACGAACTATGGCTACACCTTC. It translates to CASSLAGLTNYGYTF. The J gene is TRBJ1-2, the V gene TRBV12-3 or TRBV12-4, with a tentative D call TRBD1 (5 bases). This CDR3 is 15 amino acids long. The V and J ends lost 0 bases and 2 bases respectively, with 10 bases between them.